Below, one T cell receptor beta chain is given with its context. The sample comes from a study of T cell responses to AZD1222 COVID-19 vaccine. Method: immunoSEQ multiplex PCR; TCRdb's copy keeps in-frame clones and lacks some. The top ten clones hold roughly 6.3% of a sample with about 130,000 clones, 89% of them seen once. This CDR3 region has 13 residues. Trimming removed 3 bases from V and 9 bases from J; junction bases left unmatched: 6. CDR1 and CDR2 (germline): MNHEY, SMNVEV (reference sequence). The sample was peripheral blood, taken on day 0 of AZD1222 vaccination. The genes are TRBV27 and TRBJ2-5, with 8 bases aligning to TRBD1. This TCR came from an adult in good health. CDR3 nucleotide sequence: TGTGCCAGCAGTTTTTCAGTGACAGGGGCCCAGTACTTC. Protein product: CASSFSVTGAQYF.